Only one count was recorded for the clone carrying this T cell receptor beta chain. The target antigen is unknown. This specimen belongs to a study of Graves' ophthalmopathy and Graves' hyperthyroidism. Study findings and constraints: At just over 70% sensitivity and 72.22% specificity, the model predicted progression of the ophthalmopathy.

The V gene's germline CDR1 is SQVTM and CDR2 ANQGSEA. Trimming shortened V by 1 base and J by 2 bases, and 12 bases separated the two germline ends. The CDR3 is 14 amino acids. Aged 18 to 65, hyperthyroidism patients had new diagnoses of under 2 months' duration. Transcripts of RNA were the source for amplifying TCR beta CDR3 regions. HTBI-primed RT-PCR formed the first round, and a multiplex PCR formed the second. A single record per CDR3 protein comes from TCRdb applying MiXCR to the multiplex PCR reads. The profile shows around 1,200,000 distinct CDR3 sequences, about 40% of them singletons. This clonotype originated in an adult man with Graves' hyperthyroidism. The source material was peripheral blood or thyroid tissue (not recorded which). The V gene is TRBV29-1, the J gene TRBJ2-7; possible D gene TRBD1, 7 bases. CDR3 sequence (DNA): TGCAGCGTTGAAGTGGGGGGACAGACCTACGAGCAGTACTTC. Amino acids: CSVEVGGQTYEQYF.